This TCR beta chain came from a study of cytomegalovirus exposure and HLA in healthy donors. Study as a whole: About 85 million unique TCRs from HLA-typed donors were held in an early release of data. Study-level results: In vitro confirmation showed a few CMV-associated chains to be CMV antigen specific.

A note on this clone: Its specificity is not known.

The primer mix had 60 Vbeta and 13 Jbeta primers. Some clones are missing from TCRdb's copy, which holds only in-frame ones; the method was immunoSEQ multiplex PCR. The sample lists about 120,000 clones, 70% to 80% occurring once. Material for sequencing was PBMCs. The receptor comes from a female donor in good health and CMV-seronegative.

In DNA, the CDR3 is TGTGCCAGCAGCTATAGTCAATTACAGATTAATTCACCCCTCCACTTT. Encoded protein: CASSYSQLQINSPLHF. V and J are TRBV7-4 and TRBJ1-6; D remains ambiguous. CDR3 length: 16 residues. Trimming removed 4 bases from V and 6 bases from J, with 16 bases in between. The germline V gene encodes CDR1 SGHVT and CDR2 SQSDAQ. The full variable domain, with the rest looked up from reference TRBV7-4 and TRBJ1-6, is GAGVSQSPRYKVAKRGRDVALRCDSISGHVTLYWYRQTLGQGSEVLTYSQSDAQRDKSGRPSGRFSAERPERSVSTLKIQRTEQGDSAVYLCASSYSQLQINSPLHFGNGTRLTVT.